The table lists the clone carrying this TCR beta chain with a few counts. Diagnoses were established using clinical symptoms, serum thyroxine and TRAb, thyroid ultrasound and orbital computed tomography. This sample is drawn from a study of T cells in Graves' hyperthyroidism and ophthalmopathy. Amplification yielded TCR beta CDR3 regions, with RNA transcripts as the source. Initially, a first-round RT-PCR of the TCR CDR3 employed the HTBI primer set. From the multiplex PCR reads, TCRdb called clonotypes with MiXCR, one entry per CDR3 protein. The sample shows about 420,000 distinct CDR3 sequences, 15% to 18% of them seen only once. Germline V lookup: CDR1 MNHNS, CDR2 SASEGT. V dropped 11 bases and J dropped 4; count of bases not matched to a gene: 12. CDR3 size: 15 residues.

Material for sequencing was blood. This sequence originates from a woman under 30 with Graves' hyperthyroidism. This chain joins TRBV6-1 and TRBJ2-4; 9 nucleotides agree with TRBD2. The DNA of the CDR3 is TGTGCCGGAGGCCCCAATACTAGCGGGAAAAACATTCAGTACTTC. It encodes CAGGPNTSGKNIQYF.